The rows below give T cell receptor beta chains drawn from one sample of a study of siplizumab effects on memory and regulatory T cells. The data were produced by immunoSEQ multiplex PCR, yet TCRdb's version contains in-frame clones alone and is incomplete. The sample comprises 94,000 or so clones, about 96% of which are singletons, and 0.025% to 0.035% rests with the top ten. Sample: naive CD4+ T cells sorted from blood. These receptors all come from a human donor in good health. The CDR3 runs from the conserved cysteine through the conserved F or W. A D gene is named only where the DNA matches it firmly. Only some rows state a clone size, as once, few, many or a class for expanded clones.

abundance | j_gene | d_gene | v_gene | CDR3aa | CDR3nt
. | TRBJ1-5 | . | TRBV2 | CASSDLGEQPQHF | TGTGCCAGCAGCGATTTGGGGGAACAGCCCCAGCATTTT
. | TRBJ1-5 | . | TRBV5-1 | CASSPYSNQPQHF | TGCGCCAGCAGCCCTTATAGCAATCAGCCCCAGCATTTT
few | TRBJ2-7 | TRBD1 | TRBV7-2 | CASSFSGTAPYEQYF | TGTGCCAGCAGTTTCTCCGGGACAGCACCCTACGAGCAGTACTTC
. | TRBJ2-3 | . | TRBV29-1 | CSGVRGDTQYF | TGCAGCGGTGTCCGGGGGGATACGCAGTATTTT
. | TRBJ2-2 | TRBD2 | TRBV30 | CAWRLAGGTANTGELFF | TGTGCCTGGAGACTAGCGGGGGGGACCGCGAACACCGGGGAGCTGTTTTTT
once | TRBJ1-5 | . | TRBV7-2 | CASSLGQSNQPQHF | TGTGCCAGCAGCTTAGGGCAGAGCAATCAGCCCCAGCATTTT
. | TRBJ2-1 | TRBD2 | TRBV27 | CASSSPGEAGYYNEQFF | TGTGCCAGCAGTTCCCCGGGGGAAGCGGGGTATTACAATGAGCAGTTCTTC
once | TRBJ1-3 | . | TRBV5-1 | CASSLAGASGNTIYF | TGCGCCAGCAGCTTGGCGGGGGCCTCTGGAAACACCATATATTTT
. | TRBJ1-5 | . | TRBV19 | CASSIESGSNQPQHF | TGTGCCAGTAGTATTGAATCCGGCAGCAATCAGCCCCAGCATTTT
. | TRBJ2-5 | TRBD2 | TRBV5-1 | CASRLAGGLETQYF | TGCGCCAGCCGGCTAGCGGGGGGACTGGAGACCCAGTACTTC
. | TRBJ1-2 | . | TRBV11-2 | CASSPETETPNYGYTF | TGTGCCAGCAGCCCGGAGACAGAAACCCCTAACTATGGCTACACCTTC
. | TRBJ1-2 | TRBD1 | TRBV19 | CASSISGGEFYGYTF | TGTGCCAGTAGTATATCAGGGGGTGAATTCTATGGCTACACCTTC